These T cell receptor beta chains were read from a single sample in a study of PD-L1 blockade in urothelial cancer. The table came from immunoSEQ multiplex PCR; TCRdb's copy has only in-frame clones and leaves some out. The sample shows tens of thousands of clones, more than 70% of them seen only once. The sample in question was PBMCs, obtained around atezolizumab (anti-PD-L1) treatment. The receptors here all came from a man between 60 and 70 years old with urothelial cancer. Both conserved end residues are part of each CDR3. Fields, in order: clone size, D gene, V gene, J gene, CDR3 protein, CDR3 DNA. A D gene is named only where the DNA matches it firmly. Clone size appears in some rows only: once, few, many, or a class for an expanded clone.

size: .; D: TRBD2; V: TRBV6-5; J: TRBJ2-2; CDR3: CAARTSSTGELFF; DNA: TGTGCCGCCCGGACTAGCAGCACCGGGGAGCTGTTTTTT
size: once; D: .; V: TRBV9; J: TRBJ2-1; CDR3: CASSVAVLLDSHNEQFF; DNA: TGTGCCAGCAGCGTAGCTGTCTTACTAGATTCGCACAATGAGCAGTTCTTC
size: .; D: .; V: TRBV5-1; J: TRBJ1-1; CDR3: CASSPDSQNTEAFF; DNA: TGCGCCAGCAGCCCGGACAGTCAGAACACTGAAGCTTTCTTT
size: .; D: TRBD1; V: TRBV4-3; J: TRBJ2-7; CDR3: CASSQVTGGIREQYF; DNA: TGCGCCAGCAGCCAAGTGACAGGGGGAATTAGAGAGCAGTACTTC
size: .; D: TRBD2; V: TRBV11-2; J: TRBJ2-3; CDR3: CASSLVAGGWTSTDTQYF; DNA: TGTGCCAGCAGCTTAGTAGCGGGAGGGTGGACTAGCACAGATACGCAGTATTTT
size: .; D: .; V: TRBV2; J: TRBJ2-2; CDR3: CASRVHGATGELFF; DNA: TGTGCCAGCAGAGTACATGGTGCTACCGGGGAGCTGTTTTTT
size: .; D: TRBD2; V: TRBV7-7; J: TRBJ2-1; CDR3: CASSSFPRGGNEQFF; DNA: TGTGCTAGCAGCTCCTTCCCCCGGGGGGGTAATGAGCAGTTCTTC
size: .; D: TRBD1; V: TRBV7-3; J: TRBJ1-2; CDR3: CASSPGTAYGYTF; DNA: TGTGCCAGCAGTCCCGGGACAGCCTATGGCTACACCTTC
size: .; D: TRBD1; V: TRBV7-9; J: TRBJ1-6; CDR3: CASSQSRDRGLSSLHF; DNA: TGTGCCAGCAGCCAATCGCGGGACAGGGGATTGTCGTCCCTCCACTTT
size: .; D: TRBD2; V: TRBV7-3; J: TRBJ2-5; CDR3: CASSFSGRGETQYF; DNA: TGTGCCAGCAGCTTTAGCGGGAGAGGGGAGACCCAGTACTTC
size: .; D: .; V: TRBV30; J: TRBJ2-5; CDR3: CAWSRGGEETQYF; DNA: TGTGCCTGGAGTAGAGGAGGAGAAGAGACCCAGTACTTC
size: few; D: .; V: TRBV6-5; J: TRBJ1-4; CDR3: CASSYQGTNEKLFF; DNA: TGTGCCAGCAGTTATCAGGGGACGAATGAAAAACTGTTTTTT
size: .; D: .; V: TRBV5-6; J: TRBJ1-1; CDR3: CASSLIADFTEAFF; DNA: TGTGCCAGCAGCTTGATTGCAGATTTCACTGAAGCTTTCTTT
size: few; D: TRBD2; V: TRBV18; J: TRBJ2-1; CDR3: CASSPRSGGAHNEQFF; DNA: TGTGCCAGCTCACCACGAAGCGGGGGGGCCCACAATGAGCAGTTCTTC
size: once; D: .; V: TRBV21-1; J: TRBJ2-7; CDR3: CASSKIFRDRVREQYF; DNA: TGTGCCAGCAGCAAAATTTTCCGGGACAGAGTACGGGAGCAGTACTTC
size: .; D: TRBD2; V: TRBV9; J: TRBJ2-7; CDR3: CASSKGLAGGGSYEQYF; DNA: TGTGCCAGCAGCAAGGGACTAGCGGGTGGAGGGTCCTACGAGCAGTACTTC
size: .; D: .; V: TRBV29-1; J: TRBJ1-2; CDR3: CSVEGRGFAGYTF; DNA: TGCAGCGTTGAAGGAAGAGGGTTTGCTGGCTACACCTTC
size: .; D: TRBD1; V: TRBV20-1; J: TRBJ1-2; CDR3: CSATTTGDFAF; DNA: TGCAGTGCCACAACGACAGGGGATTTTGCCTTC
size: .; D: .; V: TRBV23-1; J: TRBJ2-2; CDR3: CASSRVRPTGELFF; DNA: TGCGCCAGCAGTCGGGTCAGGCCGACCGGGGAGCTGTTTTTT
size: .; D: .; V: TRBV7-9; J: TRBJ1-1; CDR3: CASSLAQGDPLNTEAFF; DNA: TGTGCCAGCAGCTTAGCGCAGGGTGACCCCTTGAACACTGAAGCTTTCTTT
size: .; D: TRBD2; V: TRBV6-6; J: TRBJ2-7; CDR3: CASSYGLAGGREQYF; DNA: TGTGCCAGCAGTTACGGGCTAGCGGGGGGGCGCGAGCAGTACTTC
size: .; D: TRBD1; V: TRBV4-1; J: TRBJ1-5; CDR3: CASSQNTGVGQPQHF; DNA: TGCGCCAGCAGCCAGAACACAGGGGTAGGTCAGCCCCAGCATTTT
size: .; D: .; V: TRBV29-1; J: TRBJ1-1; CDR3: CSIRVQLNTEAFF; DNA: TGCAGCATCCGGGTGCAATTGAACACTGAAGCTTTCTTT
size: once; D: TRBD1; V: TRBV7-2; J: TRBJ1-1; CDR3: CASSSYGTGGRAFF; DNA: TGTGCCAGCAGTTCCTACGGGACAGGGGGTAGGGCTTTCTTT
size: .; D: .; V: TRBV6-5; J: TRBJ1-5; CDR3: CASSRQSNQPQHF; DNA: TGTGCCAGCAGTAGACAGAGCAATCAGCCCCAGCATTTT
size: .; D: .; V: TRBV4-1; J: TRBJ2-3; CDR3: CASSQSRGSADTQYF; DNA: TGCGCCAGCAGCCAATCTAGGGGGAGCGCAGATACGCAGTATTTT
size: .; D: TRBD1; V: TRBV27; J: TRBJ1-5; CDR3: CASSLLTLSGQAWQPQHF; DNA: TGTGCCAGCAGTTTACTTACGCTATCGGGACAGGCATGGCAGCCCCAGCATTTT
size: .; D: .; V: TRBV6-4; J: TRBJ1-5; CDR3: CASSTDSNQPQHF; DNA: TGTGCCAGCAGTACTGATAGCAATCAGCCCCAGCATTTT
size: .; D: .; V: TRBV9; J: TRBJ1-2; CDR3: CASSAHPGLQHGYTF; DNA: TGTGCCAGCAGCGCCCACCCGGGACTCCAGCATGGCTACACCTTC
size: .; D: TRBD1; V: TRBV9; J: TRBJ1-2; CDR3: CASSVARQGGSYGYTF; DNA: TGTGCCAGCAGCGTAGCCAGACAGGGAGGAAGCTATGGCTACACCTTC
size: .; D: .; V: TRBV6-1; J: TRBJ2-1; CDR3: CASSEFSGVYNEQFF; DNA: TGTGCCAGCAGTGAGTTTAGCGGAGTCTACAATGAGCAGTTCTTC
size: .; D: .; V: TRBV6-1; J: TRBJ2-5; CDR3: CASTLTEETQYF; DNA: TGTGCCAGCACCCTGACAGAAGAGACCCAGTACTTC
size: .; D: .; V: TRBV7-2; J: TRBJ2-5; CDR3: CASSQTLAGGTQYF; DNA: TGTGCCAGCAGCCAAACACTAGCCGGGGGGACCCAGTACTTC
size: .; D: TRBD1; V: TRBV5-8; J: TRBJ1-1; CDR3: CASSLGQGNWGTEAFF; DNA: TGTGCCAGCAGCCTGGGACAGGGGAATTGGGGCACTGAAGCTTTCTTT
size: .; D: .; V: TRBV7-2; J: TRBJ1-3; CDR3: CASSIRGDASRNTIYF; DNA: TGTGCCAGCAGCATAAGGGGCGATGCGAGTCGAAACACCATATATTTT
size: .; D: .; V: TRBV10-3; J: TRBJ2-7; CDR3: CATQDYEQYF; DNA: TGTGCCACCCAGGATTACGAGCAGTACTTC
size: .; D: TRBD1; V: TRBV19; J: TRBJ2-2; CDR3: CASSTRQGANTGELFF; DNA: TGTGCCAGTAGTACCCGGCAGGGGGCTAACACCGGGGAGCTGTTTTTT
size: .; D: .; V: TRBV4-3; J: TRBJ1-2; CDR3: CASSLTTGYYGYTF; DNA: TGCGCCAGCAGCCTCACTACCGGGTACTATGGCTACACCTTC
size: .; D: .; V: TRBV11-2; J: TRBJ2-7; CDR3: CASSPRDSIRGTYEQYF; DNA: TGTGCCAGCAGCCCGCGGGACTCAATAAGGGGAACCTACGAGCAGTACTTC
size: .; D: .; V: TRBV18; J: TRBJ2-3; CDR3: CASSPREKGEGTDTQYF; DNA: TGTGCCAGCTCACCCAGAGAGAAGGGAGAGGGCACAGATACGCAGTATTTT
size: .; D: .; V: TRBV7-2; J: TRBJ1-5; CDR3: CASSEGQTHQPQHF; DNA: TGTGCCAGCAGCGAAGGACAGACACATCAGCCCCAGCATTTT
size: .; D: .; V: TRBV4-1; J: TRBJ2-4; CDR3: CASSQGGSIKNIQYF; DNA: TGCGCCAGCAGCCAGGGGGGTAGTATCAAAAACATTCAGTACTTC
size: .; D: TRBD1; V: TRBV27; J: TRBJ1-1; CDR3: CASSTQGALYTEAFF; DNA: TGTGCCAGCAGTACGCAGGGGGCGCTTTACACTGAAGCTTTCTTT
size: .; D: TRBD1; V: TRBV11-3; J: TRBJ2-7; CDR3: CASRRGPTSQYF; DNA: TGTGCCAGCAGAAGGGGGCCTACGTCGCAGTACTTC
size: .; D: .; V: TRBV6-1; J: TRBJ2-2; CDR3: CASSITADAGELFF; DNA: TGTGCCAGCAGTATAACAGCGGACGCCGGGGAGCTGTTTTTT
size: few; D: .; V: TRBV6-5; J: TRBJ2-4; CDR3: CASMGPLSIQYF; DNA: TGTGCCAGCATGGGCCCCCTGAGCATTCAGTACTTC
size: .; D: .; V: TRBV28; J: TRBJ2-2; CDR3: CASTGLGSHGELFF; DNA: TGTGCCAGCACCGGACTGGGGAGCCACGGGGAGCTGTTTTTT
size: .; D: TRBD1; V: TRBV27; J: TRBJ1-1; CDR3: CASSKNRGTEAFF; DNA: TGTGCCAGCAGCAAAAACAGGGGTACTGAAGCTTTCTTT
size: .; D: TRBD1; V: TRBV30; J: TRBJ1-2; CDR3: CAWSVRRQGNGYTF; DNA: TGTGCCTGGAGTGTACGGCGACAGGGAAATGGCTACACCTTC